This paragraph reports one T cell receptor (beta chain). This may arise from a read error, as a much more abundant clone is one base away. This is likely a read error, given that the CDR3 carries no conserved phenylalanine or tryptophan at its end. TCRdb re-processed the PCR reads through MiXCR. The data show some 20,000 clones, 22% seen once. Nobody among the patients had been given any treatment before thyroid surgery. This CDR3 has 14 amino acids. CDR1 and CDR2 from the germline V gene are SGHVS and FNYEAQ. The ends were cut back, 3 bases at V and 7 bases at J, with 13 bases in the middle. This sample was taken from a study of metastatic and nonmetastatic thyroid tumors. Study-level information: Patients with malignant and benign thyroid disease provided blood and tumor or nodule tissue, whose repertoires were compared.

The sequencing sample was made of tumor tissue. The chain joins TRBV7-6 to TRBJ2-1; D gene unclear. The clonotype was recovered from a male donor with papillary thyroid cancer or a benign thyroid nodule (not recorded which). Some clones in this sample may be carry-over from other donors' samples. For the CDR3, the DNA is TGTGCCAGCAGCTTGGGGTCCTTTGGGAATGAGCAGTTCTAC. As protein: CASSLGSFGNEQFY.